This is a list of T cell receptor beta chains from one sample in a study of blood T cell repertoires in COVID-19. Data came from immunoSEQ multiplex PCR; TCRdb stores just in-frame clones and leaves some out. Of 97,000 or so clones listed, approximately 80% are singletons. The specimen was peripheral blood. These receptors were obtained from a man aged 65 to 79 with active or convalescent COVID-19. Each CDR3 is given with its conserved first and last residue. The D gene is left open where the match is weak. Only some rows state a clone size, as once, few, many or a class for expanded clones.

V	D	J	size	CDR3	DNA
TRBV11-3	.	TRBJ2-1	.	CASSLDPHFYNEQFF	TGTGCCAGCAGCTTAGATCCCCACTTCTACAATGAGCAGTTCTTC
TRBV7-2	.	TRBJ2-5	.	CASSPMLRGQETQYF	TGTGCCAGCAGCCCGATGTTGAGAGGACAAGAGACCCAGTACTTC
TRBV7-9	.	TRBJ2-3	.	CASSSSGTDTQYF	TGTGCCAGCAGCTCCTCAGGGACAGATACGCAGTATTTT
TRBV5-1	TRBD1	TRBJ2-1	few	CASSPGQGAYEQFF	TGCGCCAGCAGTCCAGGACAGGGGGCCTATGAGCAGTTCTTC
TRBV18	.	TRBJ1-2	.	CASSPPLTGRTSGYTF	TGTGCCAGCTCACCACCCCTTACCGGTAGAACTAGCGGCTACACCTTC
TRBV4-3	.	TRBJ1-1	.	CASSQEPGREAFF	TGCGCCAGCAGCCAAGAGCCAGGGCGTGAAGCTTTCTTT
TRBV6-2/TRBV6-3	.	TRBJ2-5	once	CASSTLTGTQYF	TGTGCCAGCAGTACCCTTACGGGGACCCAGTACTTC
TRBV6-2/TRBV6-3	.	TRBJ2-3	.	CASSYSETDTQYF	TGTGCCAGCAGTTACTCGGAGACAGATACGCAGTATTTT
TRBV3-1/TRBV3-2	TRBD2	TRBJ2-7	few	CASSRRGLAGGPTGNEQYF	TGTGCCAGCAGCCGCCGGGGACTAGCGGGGGGCCCAACCGGCAACGAGCAGTACTTC
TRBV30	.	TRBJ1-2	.	CAWTLLGDGYTF	TGTGCCTGGACGCTTCTCGGGGATGGCTACACCTTC
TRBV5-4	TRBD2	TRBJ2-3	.	CASSQTSGGFLGDTQYF	TGTGCCAGCAGCCAGACTAGCGGGGGTTTTCTTGGGGATACGCAGTATTTT
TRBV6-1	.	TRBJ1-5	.	CASSDRVRDQPQHF	TGTGCCAGCAGTGACAGGGTTCGAGATCAGCCCCAGCATTTT
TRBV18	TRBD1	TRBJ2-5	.	CASSPMGQGGETQYF	TGTGCCAGCTCACCTATGGGACAGGGAGGAGAGACCCAGTACTTC
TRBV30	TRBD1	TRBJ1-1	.	CAWSVRGTGRGATEAFF	TGTGCCTGGAGTGTACGAGGGACAGGGAGAGGGGCCACTGAAGCTTTCTTT
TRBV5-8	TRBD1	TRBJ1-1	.	CASSFQDRAQAFF	TGTGCCAGCAGCTTTCAAGACAGGGCACAAGCTTTCTTT
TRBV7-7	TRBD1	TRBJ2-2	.	CASGPQGAGTGELFF	TGTGCTAGCGGACCACAGGGGGCAGGCACCGGGGAGCTGTTTTTT
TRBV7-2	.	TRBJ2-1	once	CASSLVGVGEQFF	TGTGCCAGCAGCTTAGTAGGGGTCGGTGAGCAGTTCTTC
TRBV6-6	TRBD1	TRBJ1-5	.	CASSPGTGSRPQHF	TGTGCCAGCAGTCCCGGGACAGGGAGTCGGCCCCAGCATTTT
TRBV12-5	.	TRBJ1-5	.	CASGGDSNNQPQHF	TGTGCTAGTGGGGGGGACTCTAATAATCAGCCCCAGCATTTT
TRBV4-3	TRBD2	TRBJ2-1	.	CASSQDPPGLAGGNNEQFF	TGCGCCAGCAGCCAAGATCCTCCGGGACTAGCGGGGGGAAACAATGAGCAGTTCTTC
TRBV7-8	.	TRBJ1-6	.	CASSFGQGSPLHF	TGTGCCAGCAGCTTCGGACAAGGGTCACCCCTCCACTTT
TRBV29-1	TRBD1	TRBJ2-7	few	CSVDATGENEQYF	TGCAGCGTTGACGCGACAGGGGAAAACGAGCAGTACTTC
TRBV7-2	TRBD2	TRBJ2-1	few	CASSLAGLGDNEQFF	TGTGCCAGCAGCTTAGCGGGACTAGGGGACAATGAGCAGTTCTTC
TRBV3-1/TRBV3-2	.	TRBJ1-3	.	CASSQKGGGNTIYF	TGTGCCAGCTCCCAGAAGGGAGGTGGAAACACCATATATTTT
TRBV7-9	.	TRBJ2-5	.	CASTPGGGIVTQYF	TGTGCCAGCACCCCAGGCGGAGGGATAGTGACCCAGTACTTC
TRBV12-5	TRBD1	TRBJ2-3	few	CASGQRTGSDTQYF	TGTGCTAGTGGTCAACGGACAGGGTCAGATACGCAGTATTTT
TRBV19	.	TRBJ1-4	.	CASSIVDRPNEKLFF	TGTGCCAGTAGTATAGTCGACAGGCCTAATGAAAAACTGTTTTTT
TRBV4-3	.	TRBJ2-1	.	CASSQDFVNEQFF	TGCGCCAGCAGCCAAGATTTCGTCAATGAGCAGTTCTTC
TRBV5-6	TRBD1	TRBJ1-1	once	CASTGSYGQGLGSAFF	TGTGCCAGCACCGGATCCTATGGACAGGGGTTGGGCTCGGCTTTCTTT
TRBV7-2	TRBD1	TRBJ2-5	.	CASSPVGQQETQYF	TGTGCCAGCAGCCCCGTGGGACAGCAAGAGACCCAGTACTTC
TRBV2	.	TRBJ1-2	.	CASSDIFPGGSYGYTF	TGTGCCAGCAGTGATATATTCCCTGGGGGGAGCTACGGCTACACCTTC
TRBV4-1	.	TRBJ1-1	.	CASSQIEDSLTEAFF	TGCGCCAGCAGCCAAATAGAGGACTCACTCACTGAAGCTTTCTTT
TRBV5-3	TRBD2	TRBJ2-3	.	CARRLAGGPRGDTQYF	TGTGCCCGACGACTAGCGGGGGGCCCTAGAGGAGATACGCAGTATTTT
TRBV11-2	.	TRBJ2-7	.	CASSDFVGSGYEQYF	TGTGCCAGCAGCGATTTCGTCGGGTCGGGGTACGAGCAGTACTTC
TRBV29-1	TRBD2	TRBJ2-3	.	CSVDRGGLDTQYF	TGCAGCGTTGACCGGGGGGGCTTGGATACGCAGTATTTT
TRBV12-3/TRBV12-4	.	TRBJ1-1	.	CASSLGATEAFF	TGTGCCAGCAGTTTGGGCGCCACTGAAGCTTTCTTT
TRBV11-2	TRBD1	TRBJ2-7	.	CASSLAVGQGDRYEQYF	TGTGCCAGCAGCTTAGCGGTAGGACAGGGGGACCGCTACGAGCAGTACTTC
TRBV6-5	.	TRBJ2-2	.	CASSYSYRNAGELFF	TGTGCCAGCAGTTACTCATACAGGAATGCAGGGGAGCTGTTTTTT
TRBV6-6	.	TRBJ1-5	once	CASSGQYSNQPQHF	TGTGCCAGCAGTGGACAGTATAGCAATCAGCCCCAGCATTTT
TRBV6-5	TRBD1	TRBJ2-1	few	CASSKGTAPNNEQFF	TGTGCCAGCAGTAAGGGGACAGCCCCCAACAATGAGCAGTTCTTC
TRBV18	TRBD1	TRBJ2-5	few	CASSLRPGQGSRETQYF	TGTGCCAGCTCATTAAGGCCGGGACAGGGTTCTCGAGAGACCCAGTACTTC
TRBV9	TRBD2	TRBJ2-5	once	CASSVGSGVQETQYF	TGTGCCAGCAGCGTAGGTAGCGGGGTCCAAGAGACCCAGTACTTC
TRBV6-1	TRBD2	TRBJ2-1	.	CASSARWGGGAGNEQFF	TGTGCCAGCAGTGCCCGCTGGGGCGGGGGGGCAGGTAATGAGCAGTTCTTC
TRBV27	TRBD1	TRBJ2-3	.	CASRRHRDRGTDTQYF	TGTGCCAGCAGACGCCACCGGGACAGGGGCACAGATACGCAGTATTTT
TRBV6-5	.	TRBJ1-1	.	CASWMTGGNTEAFF	TGTGCCAGCTGGATGACAGGAGGTAACACTGAAGCTTTCTTT